The 32 T cell receptor beta chains reported below all come from one sample, sequenced in a study of blood T cells in healthy people across ages. Primers used in a second PCR of roughly 7 to 12 cycles were a sample-barcoded 5' primer and a J-beta primer mix. TCRdb called the 5' RACE reads again in MiXCR, with one record for every CDR3 protein. The sample has 700,000 to 950,000 distinct CDR3 sequences, about 40% seen once; the top ten hold roughly 19%. The sequenced material came from blood. The receptor set was obtained from a woman aged 55-69 years in good health.

This chain links TRBV12-3 or TRBV12-4 with TRBJ1-1, with 8 bases matching TRBD1. The CDR3 covers 15 residues. Trimming removed 6 bases from V and 1 base from J; junction bases left unmatched: 7. CDR3 coding DNA: TGTGCCAGCAGAACCGCCGGGACAGGGAACACTGAAGCTTTCTTT. Translating it yields CASRTAGTGNTEAFF.

V is TRBV5-5 and J is TRBJ2-3; no clear D. The length of the CDR3 is 15 residues. Germline V gene lookup returns CDR1 SGHKS and CDR2 YYEKEE (reference sequence). V lost 0 bases and J lost 0, with 8 bases in between. In nucleotides, the CDR3 is TGTGCCAGCAGCTTGGTTGCGCCAAGCACAGATACGCAGTATTTT. Translation gives CASSLVAPSTDTQYF.

This clonotype was observed at least ten times. The J gene is TRBJ2-3, the V gene TRBV29-1, with D possibly TRBD2 on 5 matching bases. The CDR3 loop spans 12 amino acids. V was shortened by 4 bases and J by 11 bases, with 16 bases between the two germline ends. The germline gives CDR1 SQVTM, CDR2 ANQGSEA. CDR3 in DNA: TGCAGCGTTGGAGGGCACGAGGCGGGGCAGTATTTT. Its translation is CSVGGHEAGQYF.

This chain joins TRBV14 and TRBJ1-2; D gene uncertain. CDR1 and CDR2 (germline): SGHDN, FVKESK. The CDR3 length is 14 residues. Trimming shortened V by 1 base and J by 3 bases, and 9 bases separated the two germline ends. In DNA, the CDR3 is TGTGCCAGCAGCCAAGGAAGGGCAGACTATGGCTACACCTTC. Translated, it gives CASSQGRADYGYTF. Variable domain in full (rest from reference TRBV14 and TRBJ1-2): EAGVTQFPSHSVIEKGQTVTLRCDPISGHDNLYWYRRVMGKEIKFLLHFVKESKQDESGMPNNRFLAERTGGTYSTLKVQPAELEDSGVYFCASSQGRADYGYTFGSGTRLTVV.

The CDR3 region is CAISESSEQFF. The CDR3 DNA reads TGTGCCATCAGTGAGTCTAGTGAGCAGTTCTTC. The chain uses TRBV10-3 and TRBJ2-1; unclear D gene. Germline CDR1 reads ENHRY; CDR2 reads SYGVKD. The CDR3 runs 11 residues. V gave up 0 bases and J gave up 9 bases, with 3 bases separating them.

This clonotype was counted at least ten times. This chain joins TRBV9 and TRBJ2-1, with TRBD1 matching 8 bases. This CDR3 is built from 15 residues. The germline CDR1 and CDR2 sequences are SGDLS and YYNGEE. The J segment lost 8 bases and the V segment lost 1 base, leaving 8 bases of the junction unmatched. CDR3 in amino acids: CASSVLLQGVDEQFF. For the CDR3, the DNA is TGTGCCAGCAGCGTACTCTTACAGGGGGTGGATGAGCAGTTCTTC.

This clonotype has just a few counts. The chain uses TRBV7-2 and TRBJ1-2; D is possibly TRBD1 (5 bases). Germline assignment: CDR1 SGHTA and CDR2 FQGNSA. The CDR3 covers 13 residues. The V end lost 1 base, the J end lost 4 bases, and 7 bases lay between the germline ends. CDR3 coding DNA: TGTGCCAGCAGCTTAGGGGGCACCTATGGCTACACCTTC. Its protein product is CASSLGGTYGYTF.

V and J are TRBV9 and TRBJ2-3, with 7 positions matching TRBD1. This CDR3 is 12 amino acids long. Trimming removed 3 bases from V and 10 bases from J; junction bases left unmatched: 5. From germline, CDR1 is SGDLS and CDR2 YYNGEE. CDR3 coding DNA: TGTGCCAGCAGCGCAACAGGGGATTCGCAGTATTTT. It is translated as CASSATGDSQYF.

This clonotype was picked up a small number of times. The rearrangement uses TRBV20-1 and TRBJ2-5; the D gene is possibly TRBD1 (6 bases). The CDR3 spans 16 residues. V was clipped by 6 bases and J by 0 bases, with 20 bases between them. Germline V gene sequence: CDR1 DFQATT, CDR2 SNEGSKA (reference sequence). The CDR3 DNA sequence: TGCAGTGCCCCAGGGGTCGCAGGGATGTACCAAGAGACCCAGTACTTC. Its translation is CSAPGVAGMYQETQYF.

The chain recombines TRBV20-1 with TRBJ2-1; 11 bases align to TRBD2. CDR3 length: 14 residues. The ends lost 0 bases at V and 9 bases at J; junction bases unmatched: 4. Germline lookup yields CDR1 DFQATT and CDR2 SNEGSKA (reference sequence). For the CDR3, the DNA is TGCAGTGCTAGAGATAGCGGGAGGGTTGTTGAGCAGTTCTTC. Residues: CSARDSGRVVEQFF.

The V call is TRBV12-3 or TRBV12-4, the J call TRBJ2-5; D remains ambiguous. V gave up 2 bases and J gave up 3 bases, with 7 bases separating them. The CDR3 extends over 13 amino acids. The CDR3 sequence is CASSLPPEETQYF. CDR3 DNA sequence: TGTGCCAGCAGTTTACCCCCAGAAGAGACCCAGTACTTC.

The V gene is TRBV6-5, the J gene TRBJ2-5; D gene unclear. The J call may be mistaken, given a closer DNA end match to TRBJ2-7. Germline CDR1 is MNHEY and CDR2 is SVGAGI. CDR3 length equals 13 residues. The CDR3 region has the DNA TGTGCCAGCAGTTACTCCGGCGTTGTCGAGCAGTACTTC. This encodes CASSYSGVVEQYF.

The chain recombines TRBV20-1 with TRBJ2-5, with 8 bases fitting TRBD2. Germline CDR1 reads DFQATT; CDR2 reads SNEGSKA (reference sequence). The V and J ends lost 7 bases and 5 bases, in that order; junction bases with no gene match: 18. CDR3 length equals 16 residues. The CDR3 coding sequence is TGCAGTGGCGGGCGAGGGGGTCGAGCGGGAGATGAGACCCAGTACTTC. Its protein is CSGGRGGRAGDETQYF.

The rearrangement joins TRBV20-1 to TRBJ2-7; 9 bases fit TRBD2. The germline V gene has CDR1 DFQATT and CDR2 SNEGSKA (reference sequence). There are 17 residues in the CDR3. V was pared by 4 bases and J by 7 bases, with 20 bases of the junction left unmatched. The CDR3, as DNA: TGCAGTGCTAAGGCCCTCTTAGCGGGAGAGGCCTACAATGAGCAGTACTTC. Amino acids: CSAKALLAGEAYNEQYF.

The genes are TRBV6-1 and TRBJ1-2; 9 positions match TRBD1. The CDR3 is made up of 16 amino acids. J gave up 4 bases and V 2 bases, and 8 bases lay outside the gene matches. CDR1 and CDR2 (germline): MNHNS, SASEGT. Here the CDR3 DNA reads TGTGCCAGCAGTGAAACCGGGACAGGGAGGGTCTATGGCTACACCTTC. Translated: CASSETGTGRVYGYTF.

In its sample, this clonotype was seen a few times. The V and J genes are TRBV29-1 and TRBJ2-5, with TRBD1 identical over 10 bases. CDR1 SQVTM and CDR2 ANQGSEA come from the germline V gene. The CDR3 is 15 amino acids. V lost 4 bases, J lost 7 bases, and 12 bases stayed unmatched. The CDR3, as DNA: TGCAGCGTTGTTCCCCGGACAGGGGGTCCCCGGACCCAGTACTTC. It is translated as CSVVPRTGGPRTQYF. Combining the CDR3 with reference TRBV29-1 and TRBJ2-5 gives the whole variable domain SAVISQKPSRDICQRGTSLTIQCQVDSQVTMMFWYRQQPGQSLTLIATANQGSEATYESGFVIDKFPISRPNLTFSTLTVSNMSPEDSSIYLCSVVPRTGGPRTQYFGPGTRLLVL.

This clonotype showed up just a few times. The chain recombines TRBV21-1 with TRBJ2-7; TRBD1 is taken as the D call from the table, unchecked against the DNA. TRBV21-1 is designated a pseudogene. CDR3 size: 14 residues. The CDR3, as DNA: TGTGCCAGCAGCAAGGGGGCAGGGGATCACGAGCAGTACTTC. Protein: CASSKGAGDHEQYF.

The V and J genes are TRBV27 and TRBJ2-5; 8 bases are shared with TRBD1. CDR1 and CDR2 from the germline V gene are MNHEY and SMNVEV (reference sequence). Germline trimming cut 4 bases from V and 13 bases from J; bases unmatched to any gene: 5. The CDR3 is 11 amino acids. CDR3 in DNA: TGTGCCAGCAGTTCCCGGGACAGGTGGTACTTC. This sequence encodes CASSSRDRWYF.

This clonotype was observed many times. The rearrangement links TRBV6-2 or TRBV6-3 to TRBJ2-7; D not resolved. V was clipped by 2 bases and J by 3 bases, with 5 bases between them. Germline values: CDR1 MNHEY, CDR2 SVGEGT. This CDR3 is 12 amino acids long. In DNA, the CDR3 is TGTGCCAGCAGTTACCGCGTCTACGAGCAGTACTTC. It specifies CASSYRVYEQYF.

There are a few counts of this clonotype. The chain employs TRBV20-1 and TRBJ2-7, with a tentative D call TRBD2 (6 bases). The germline CDR1 and CDR2 sequences are DFQATT and SNEGSKA (reference sequence). The V and J ends lost 3 bases and 2 bases respectively, with 11 bases between them. There are 13 residues in the CDR3. Here the CDR3 reads CSARGGRTYEQYF. As DNA, the CDR3 is TGCAGTGCTAGGGGAGGCAGGACCTACGAGCAGTACTTC.

V usage is TRBV15 and J usage is TRBJ2-2; 9 bases map to TRBD1. The germline CDR1 and CDR2 sequences are LNHNV and YYDKDF (reference sequence). This CDR3 region has 15 residues. Germline trimming cut 4 bases from V and 4 bases from J; bases unmatched to any gene: 4. The CDR3 spells CATSKDRGGTGELFF. CDR3 nucleotide sequence: TGTGCCACCAGCAAAGACAGGGGGGGCACCGGGGAGCTGTTTTTT.

The V and J genes are TRBV20-1 and TRBJ2-7; 7 bases fit TRBD1. Germline V CDR1 and CDR2: DFQATT, SNEGSKA (reference sequence). Losses at the gene ends were 2 bases for V and 3 bases for J; bases not matched to a gene: 7. The CDR3 is 14 residues long. For the CDR3, the DNA is TGCAGTGCTAGACCACAAACAGGGGACTACGAGCAGTACTTC. Protein sequence: CSARPQTGDYEQYF.

The chain links TRBV25-1 to TRBJ2-7; D is unclear. The CDR3 loop spans 13 amino acids. Germline CDR1 and CDR2: MGHDK and SYGVNS. V gave up 4 bases and J gave up 3 bases, with 10 bases separating them. DNA for the CDR3: TGTGCCAGCAGTGGGGAAAAACTCTACGAGCAGTACTTC. Translating it yields CASSGEKLYEQYF.

This clonotype was seen only a few times. The gene calls are TRBV5-1 and TRBJ1-2, with a possible D match to TRBD1 (6 bases). CDR1 is SGHRS and CDR2 is YFSETQ in the germline V gene. The CDR3 runs 15 residues. The germline V and J ends were trimmed by 3 bases and 4 bases, with 16 bases remaining between them. CDR3 nucleotide sequence: TGCGCCAGCAGCTCAGGACAGAGCGAGACCTATGGCTACACCTTC. This codes for CASSSGQSETYGYTF.

The chain joins TRBV3-1 to TRBJ2-1, with 8 nucleotides matching TRBD2. Looked up from germline, CDR1 is LGHDT and CDR2 is YNNKEL (reference sequence). The J segment lost 9 bases and the V segment lost 0 bases, leaving 16 bases of the junction unmatched. This CDR3 has 18 residues. This chain's CDR3 is CASSQELAPAGVRGEQFF. CDR3 bases: TGTGCCAGCAGCCAAGAGTTGGCGCCAGCGGGGGTTAGGGGTGAGCAGTTCTTC.

This clonotype showed up just a few times. The chain combines TRBV20-1 with TRBJ2-7; 12 nucleotides agree with TRBD2. The CDR3 consists of 15 residues. V trimming: 1 base; J trimming: 0 bases; junction bases outside the gene matches: 1. Germline V gene sequence: CDR1 DFQATT, CDR2 SNEGSKA (reference sequence). DNA for the CDR3: TGCAGTGCTAGAGGGACTAGCGGGACCTCCTACGAGCAGTACTTC. It codes for CSARGTSGTSYEQYF.

This clonotype appeared a few times. An end of the junction does not agree with germline; a read error may underlie this. This chain connects TRBV29-1 to TRBJ2-5; D unresolved. The CDR3 runs 11 residues. CDR1 is SQVTM and CDR2 is ANQGSEA in the germline V gene. CDR3 nucleotides: TGCAGCGGTGAAATGGGCGGAGAGCAGTACTTC. It specifies CSGEMGGEQYF.

The chain combines TRBV28 with TRBJ2-2; 12 bases are a match to TRBD1. CDR3 length: 16 amino acids. The germline V gene has CDR1 MDHEN and CDR2 SYDVKM. The V segment lost 0 bases and the J segment 5 bases; nucleotides outside the gene matches: 1. CDR3: CASSLWGQGATGELFF. The CDR3 DNA is TGTGCCAGCAGTTTATGGGGACAGGGGGCTACCGGGGAGCTGTTTTTT.

The CDR3 reads CASSVGTLGALQEQFF. The CDR3 DNA reads TGTGCCAGCAGCGTAGGGACCCTCGGGGCCCTACAGGAGCAGTTCTTC. This chain joins TRBV9 and TRBJ2-1, with D perhaps given as TRBD1 or TRBD2 (5 bases each). From germline, CDR1 is SGDLS and CDR2 YYNGEE. The V gene lost 0 bases and the J gene lost 10 bases, with 20 bases spanning the gap. This CDR3 region has 16 residues.

The rearrangement joins TRBV25-1 to TRBJ2-5; the D is unclear. V lost 3 bases and J lost 10, with 21 bases in between. The CDR3 runs to 15 residues. Germline assignment: CDR1 MGHDK and CDR2 SYGVNS. The CDR3 sequence is CASSELETPAEGQYF. CDR3 bases: TGTGCCAGCAGTGAGCTCGAGACGCCGGCAGAAGGCCAGTACTTC.

The genes are TRBV28 and TRBJ2-7, with 10 bases that match TRBD2. Germline CDR1 and CDR2: MDHEN and SYDVKM. The CDR3 spans 14 residues. After removal of 2 bases from V and 5 bases from J, the junction contained 3 bases not matched to a gene. The CDR3 loop reads CASSLTSGTNEQYF. The CDR3 coding sequence is TGTGCCAGCAGTTTAACTAGCGGGACAAACGAGCAGTACTTC.

This rearrangement joins TRBV12-3 or TRBV12-4 to TRBJ2-1; 9 nucleotides line up with TRBD2. The DNA end is a closer match to TRBJ2-7, so the J assignment may be wrong. The CDR3 sequence is 17 residues long. CDR3 sequence (DNA): TGTGCCAGCAGTTCGCCTTTTGGGCTAGCGGGACCCAATGAGCAGTACTTC. It specifies CASSSPFGLAGPNEQYF.